This T cell receptor (beta chain) was identified in a study of blood T cell repertoires in COVID-19. Study-wide background: The cDNA or gDNA used as material had been derived from T cells, B-cell-depleted T cells, or PBMCs.

In the source study's methods: Amplification of reference gene primers was used by the study to estimate nucleated cell counts. Clones were read by immunoSEQ multiplex PCR, and TCRdb kept only the in-frame ones, dropping some. That table furnishes V, J and clone size, whereas the DNA furnished D and trimming. The repertoire includes some 240,000 clones, more than 65% of them detected once, and 9.7% sits in the top ten. From germline, CDR1 is MNHEY and CDR2 SMNVEV (reference sequence). This CDR3 is 15 amino acids long. Trimming shortened V by 2 bases and J by 4 bases, and 14 bases separated the two germline ends.

The gene calls are TRBV27 and TRBJ1-1, with D perhaps TRBD1 (5 bases). Sequencing was done on a sample of peripheral blood. This receptor was taken from a man between 45 and 60 years old with active or convalescent COVID-19. The CDR3 DNA follows: TGTGCCAGCAGTTTAGGCTTCCGGAGGGGCACTGAAGCTTTCTTT. Its translation: CASSLGFRRGTEAFF.